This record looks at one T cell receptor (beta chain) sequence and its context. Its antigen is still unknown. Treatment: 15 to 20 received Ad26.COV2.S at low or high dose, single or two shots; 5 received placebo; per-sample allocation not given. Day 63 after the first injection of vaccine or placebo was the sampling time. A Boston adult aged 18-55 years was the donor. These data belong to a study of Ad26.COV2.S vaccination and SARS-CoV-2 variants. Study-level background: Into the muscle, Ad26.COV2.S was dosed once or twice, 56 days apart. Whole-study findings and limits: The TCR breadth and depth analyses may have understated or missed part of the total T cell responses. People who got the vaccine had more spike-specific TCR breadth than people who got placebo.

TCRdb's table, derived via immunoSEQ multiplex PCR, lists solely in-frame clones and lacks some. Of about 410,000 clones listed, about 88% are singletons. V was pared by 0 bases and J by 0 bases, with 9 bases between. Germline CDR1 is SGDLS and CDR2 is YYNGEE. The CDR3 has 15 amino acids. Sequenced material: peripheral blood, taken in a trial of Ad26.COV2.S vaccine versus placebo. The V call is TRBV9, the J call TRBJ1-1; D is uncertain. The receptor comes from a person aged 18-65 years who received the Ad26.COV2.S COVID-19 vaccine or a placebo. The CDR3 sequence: CASSVGVGMNTEAFF. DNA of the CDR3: TGTGCCAGCAGCGTAGGGGTGGGCATGAACACTGAAGCTTTCTTT.